This T cell receptor (beta chain) was retrieved from a study of OX40 agonist ivuxolimab in advanced cancers. Looking at the study overall: Ivuxolimab, which targeted the costimulatory receptor OX40 (CD134), was an agonistic, fully human IgG2 monoclonal antibody. Intravenous ivuxolimab was administered to patients every 2 weeks at six dose levels: 0.01, 0.1, 0.3, 1.5, 3 and 10 mg/kg. Among the 50 to 55 dose-escalation patients, some 20 had hepatocellular carcinoma, roughly 15 melanoma, 9 renal cell carcinoma and 9 head and neck cancer. A male proportion of roughly 80% and a mean age of approximately 61 years, ranging from roughly 20 to 80, were recorded for the dose-escalation cohort. Prior anti-PD-1, anti-PD-L1 or anti-CTLA-4 therapy was permitted, and checkpoint inhibitors had been received by more than 35% of dose-escalation patients. Partial responses were achieved by three dose-escalation patients, of whom one had hepatocellular carcinoma and two had cutaneous melanoma. The purpose of peripheral TCRbeta sequencing was to test whether ivuxolimab changed TCR sequence diversity and led to clonal T-cell expansion. The monotherapy dose-escalation portion (N ≈ 55 patients) of the phase I ivuxolimab trial is reported in the paper. What the work shows at the level of the full study, not this receptor alone: Antigen specificity was not determined for the clonally expanded peripheral T cells. Low levels of normalized T-cell clonal expansion were also seen in some nonresponding patients. After ivuxolimab, CD8+ T cells had more expanded clones than CD4+ T cells on average. At doses of 0.1 to 3.0 mg/kg, clonal expansion of both CD4+ and CD8+ T cells in blood was seen between baseline and week 6. Partial responders in the 0.1-3.0 mg/kg groups had among the lowest normalized peripheral clonal expansion, especially among CD8+ T cells.

Genomic DNA was extracted from sorted cells for sequencing of the TCRbeta CDR3 region. The immunoSEQ Assay was used for sequencing of TCRbeta CDR3 regions. TCRdb re-hosts the immuneACCESS table, in-frame sequences only. Its copies lack some clones; in the studies checked, an unresolved V gene accounts for under half of them, and the cause for the rest is not known. Within this sample are tens of thousands of clones, with 86% of them counted one time only. The ten largest account for 6.5% of the sample. Taken from the germline V gene (reference sequence), the CDR1 and CDR2 loops are LNHDA and SQIVND. Trimming costs V 10 bases and J 5 bases, and their ends lie 14 bases apart. Measured from the cysteine to the phenylalanine, the CDR3 is 13 residues long. Here the CDR3 DNA is all that survives: 39 bases in frame from base 1. Patients with autoimmune disease history or receiving systemic immunosuppression were excluded from the trial. Peripheral blood for TCR sequencing was collected from all dose cohorts at baseline, on cycle 4 day 1, and on cycle 7 day 1. The samples were taken from a phase I, first-in-human, multicenter, open-label dose-escalation trial of ivuxolimab. Adults with locally advanced or metastatic melanoma, renal cell, hepatocellular, or head and neck squamous cell carcinoma were enrolled in the trial. CD4+ and CD8+ T cells were sorted separately from peripheral blood before TCR sequencing.

A note on this clone: Its binding antigen is unknown. Base quality data are lacking; no much larger clone is found one base away.

This sequence originates from an adult with an advanced solid tumor such as melanoma, head and neck, liver or kidney cancer. The V and J segments used are TRBV19 and TRBJ2-2; TRBD1 is a weak D gene call, 5 bases matching. The sequencing used CD4+ or CD8+ T cells sorted from blood, collected in a trial of the OX40 agonist ivuxolimab. The sequence in DNA is TGTGCCACCCGTAGGGGCCCTACCGGGGAGCTGTTTTTT. This is translated as CATRRGPTGELFF.